This T cell receptor beta chain came from a study of T cell changes during pregnancy in multiple sclerosis. Germline values: CDR1 SGHDT, CDR2 YYEEEE. CDR3 size: 18 residues. J gave up 1 base and V 5 bases, and 10 bases lay outside the gene matches. Sequenced by immunoSEQ multiplex PCR; TCRdb stores in-frame clones only, minus some. The repertoire holds over 25,000 clones, with roughly nine tenths as singletons. This chain links TRBV5-6 with TRBJ2-3; 13 nucleotides align to TRBD2. This receptor was taken from a female donor in good health, enrolled as a control in a pregnancy study. Source: CD4+ T cells from peripheral blood mononuclear cells, taken in the second trimester of pregnancy. This CDR3 reads CASRWTSGSTSGTDTQYF. The CDR3 DNA sequence: TGTGCCAGCAGGTGGACTAGCGGGAGTACCTCTGGCACAGATACGCAGTATTTT.